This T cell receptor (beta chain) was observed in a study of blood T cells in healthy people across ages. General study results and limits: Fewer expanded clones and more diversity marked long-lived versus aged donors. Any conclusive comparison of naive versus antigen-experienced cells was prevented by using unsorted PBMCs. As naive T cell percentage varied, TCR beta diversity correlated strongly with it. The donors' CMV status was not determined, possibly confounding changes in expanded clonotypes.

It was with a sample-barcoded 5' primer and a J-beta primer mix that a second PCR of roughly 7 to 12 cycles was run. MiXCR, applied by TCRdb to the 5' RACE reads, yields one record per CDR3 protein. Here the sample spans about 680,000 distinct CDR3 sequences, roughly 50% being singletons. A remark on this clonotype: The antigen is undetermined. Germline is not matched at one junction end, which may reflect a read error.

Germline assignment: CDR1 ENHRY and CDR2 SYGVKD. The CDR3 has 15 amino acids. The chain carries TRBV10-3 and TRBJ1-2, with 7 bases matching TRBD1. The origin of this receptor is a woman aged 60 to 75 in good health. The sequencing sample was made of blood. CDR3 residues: CASYDRELSNYGYTF. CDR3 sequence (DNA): TGCGCCAGCTACGACAGGGAACTGTCTAACTATGGCTACACCTTC.